This is a list of T cell receptor beta chains from one sample in a study of radiotherapy plus CTLA-4 blockade in lung cancer. Data came from immunoSEQ multiplex PCR; TCRdb stores just in-frame clones and leaves some out. The sample consists of around 56,000 clones, under 80% of them appearing once. This sample comprised peripheral blood, obtained from a patient treated with radiotherapy plus ipilimumab. The receptors stem from a human donor with non-small cell lung cancer who had a complete response to radiotherapy plus ipilimumab. Both conserved end residues are part of each CDR3. Fields, in order: CDR3 DNA, CDR3 protein, D gene, V gene, J gene, clone size. D genes are given only for firm matches. Clone sizes are given selectively: once, few, many, or a class where the clone is expanded.

CDR3 DNA: TGTGCCAGCAGCTCAAACCAGGGGGCATTGTACCCGACGGAAGCTTTCTTT
CDR3 protein: CASSSNQGALYPTEAFF
D gene: TRBD1
V gene: TRBV5-6
J gene: TRBJ1-1
clone size: -

CDR3 DNA: TGCGCCAGCAGCCAGAGTAATACAGTAAACACTGAAGCTTTCTTT
CDR3 protein: CASSQSNTVNTEAFF
D gene: -
V gene: TRBV4-1
J gene: TRBJ1-1
clone size: -

CDR3 DNA: TGTGCCAGCAGTCTGACAGGGGGCAGCAATCAGCCCCAGCATTTT
CDR3 protein: CASSLTGGSNQPQHF
D gene: TRBD1
V gene: TRBV6-1
J gene: TRBJ1-5
clone size: -

CDR3 DNA: TGTGCCAGCAGCTTAGAGCAGGGGATGGGTAATTCACCCCTCCACTTT
CDR3 protein: CASSLEQGMGNSPLHF
D gene: -
V gene: TRBV7-2
J gene: TRBJ1-6
clone size: -

CDR3 DNA: TGTGCCAGCAGCTTGGATGGCAGGGCCAATCAGCCCCAGCATTTT
CDR3 protein: CASSLDGRANQPQHF
D gene: -
V gene: TRBV11-3
J gene: TRBJ1-5
clone size: -

CDR3 DNA: TGCGCCAGCAGTGGGGGGTCGGGTCAGCCCCAGCATTTT
CDR3 protein: CASSGGSGQPQHF
D gene: -
V gene: TRBV5-1
J gene: TRBJ1-5
clone size: -

CDR3 DNA: TGTGCCAGCAGCTACAGGGGGAACACTGAAGCTTTCTTT
CDR3 protein: CASSYRGNTEAFF
D gene: TRBD1
V gene: TRBV7-2
J gene: TRBJ1-1
clone size: -

CDR3 DNA: TGTGCCAGTAGTATAGGTACTCAAGAGACCCAGTACTTC
CDR3 protein: CASSIGTQETQYF
D gene: -
V gene: TRBV19
J gene: TRBJ2-5
clone size: once

CDR3 DNA: TGTGCCAGTAGTATAGGGGGGGGCAGGGTTGAAGCTTTCTTT
CDR3 protein: CASSIGGGRVEAFF
D gene: -
V gene: TRBV19
J gene: TRBJ1-1
clone size: -

CDR3 DNA: TGTGCCAGTAGTGCAAAGACAGGGTCTATGAACACTGAAGCTTTCTTT
CDR3 protein: CASSAKTGSMNTEAFF
D gene: TRBD1
V gene: TRBV19
J gene: TRBJ1-1
clone size: -

CDR3 DNA: TGTGCCAGCAGTTTCTCAGGGGTTAGCGGGAGGCTTAGCACAGATACGCAGTATTTT
CDR3 protein: CASSFSGVSGRLSTDTQYF
D gene: TRBD2
V gene: TRBV27
J gene: TRBJ2-3
clone size: few